The rows below give T cell receptor beta chains drawn from one sample of a study of blood T cell repertoires in COVID-19. The assay was immunoSEQ multiplex PCR, and TCRdb's table has in-frame clones only and misses some. The repertoire holds nearly 200,000 clones, with about 85% as singletons. The sample was peripheral blood. These receptors were collected from a human donor in a cohort sampled during active COVID-19. The CDR3 runs from the conserved cysteine through the conserved F or W. The D gene is left open where the match is weak. A clone size is listed for some rows: how often the clone was seen (once, few, many), or a class if it is expanded.

cdr3_length clone_size j_call d_call v_call cdr3_aa cdr3_nt
14 NA TRBJ2-2 TRBD1 TRBV24-1 CATGLTGVAGELFF TGTGCCACCGGCCTAACAGGGGTGGCCGGGGAGCTGTTTTTT
14 NA TRBJ2-2 NA TRBV19 CASRRTPNTGELFF TGTGCCAGTAGGAGGACACCGAACACCGGGGAGCTGTTTTTT
19 once TRBJ1-5 NA TRBV19 CASRSSHLQGGVGNQPQHF TGTGCCAGTAGGAGCAGTCATCTCCAGGGTGGGGTCGGCAATCAGCCCCAGCATTTT
14 NA TRBJ2-7 TRBD2 TRBV7-8 CASSLGGRDYEQYF TGTGCCAGCAGCTTAGGTGGGAGGGACTACGAGCAGTACTTC
13 NA TRBJ1-4 NA TRBV2 CASSLGGWEKLFF TGTGCCAGCTCTTTGGGAGGGTGGGAAAAACTGTTTTTT
13 NA TRBJ1-2 NA TRBV4-1 CASSQTGNYGYTF TGCGCCAGCAGCCAAACAGGCAACTATGGCTACACCTTC
14 NA TRBJ1-1 TRBD1 TRBV2 CASSASTGAGGAFF TGTGCCAGCAGTGCGTCGACAGGGGCAGGTGGAGCTTTCTTT
14 NA TRBJ2-5 NA TRBV6-5 CASSPLGAGETQYF TGTGCCAGCAGCCCCCTAGGGGCTGGAGAGACCCAGTACTTC
15 NA TRBJ2-1 TRBD1 TRBV5-1 CASSLTGTGGYEQFF TGCGCCAGCAGCTTAACCGGGACAGGGGGATATGAGCAGTTCTTC
15 NA TRBJ1-1 NA TRBV19 CASSVPQGGLTEAFF TGTGCCAGTAGTGTACCCCAGGGTGGATTGACTGAAGCTTTCTTT
14 NA TRBJ1-5 NA TRBV19 CASSTRQVNQPQHF TGTGCCAGTAGTACAAGGCAGGTCAATCAGCCCCAGCATTTT
13 NA TRBJ2-5 NA TRBV19 CASSSGTVTTQYF TGTGCCAGTAGTTCCGGGACTGTGACGACCCAGTACTTC
17 NA TRBJ2-7 TRBD1 TRBV7-2 CASSPRGIGQGIGEQYF TGTGCCAGCAGCCCTAGAGGTATTGGACAGGGCATCGGCGAGCAGTACTTC
14 NA TRBJ1-4 NA TRBV28 CASRAGGDNEKLFF TGTGCCAGCAGAGCAGGAGGGGATAATGAAAAACTGTTTTTT
17 NA TRBJ2-3 TRBD2 TRBV24-1 CATSDRRASGGTDTQYF TGTGCCACCAGTGATCGGCGGGCTAGCGGGGGCACAGATACGCAGTATTTT
15 NA TRBJ2-4 NA TRBV5-1 CASSRHTGAKNIQYF TGCGCCAGCAGCAGACATACAGGGGCCAAAAACATTCAGTACTTC
14 NA TRBJ2-7 TRBD2 TRBV28 CASSSGGFSYEQYF TGTGCCAGCAGTTCGGGAGGCTTCTCCTACGAGCAGTACTTC
12 once TRBJ1-2 NA TRBV25-1 CASEDNLYGYTF TGTGCCAGCGAGGACAACCTCTATGGCTACACCTTC
16 NA TRBJ2-1 TRBD2 TRBV5-1 CASSLASGRTYNEQFF TGCGCCAGCAGCTTGGCTAGCGGGAGGACCTACAATGAGCAGTTCTTC
14 NA TRBJ1-2 NA TRBV5-6 CASSPGPREDGYTF TGTGCCAGCAGCCCAGGTCCTCGGGAGGATGGCTACACCTTC
14 NA TRBJ1-5 NA TRBV2 CASSEDGEGQPQHF TGTGCCAGCAGTGAAGATGGAGAGGGCCAGCCCCAGCATTTT
16 once TRBJ1-2 NA TRBV19 CASNAGSGQFYFGYTF TGTGCCAGTAACGCCGGCTCAGGGCAGTTTTATTTTGGCTACACCTTC
15 few TRBJ1-2 NA TRBV3-1/TRBV3-2 CASRPTDRPIYGYTF TGTGCCAGCAGACCTACCGACAGGCCGATCTATGGCTACACCTTC
16 NA TRBJ2-6 TRBD1 TRBV5-1 CASSWGQGSGANVLTF TGCGCCAGCAGCTGGGGACAGGGCTCTGGGGCCAACGTCCTGACTTTC
16 NA TRBJ1-5 NA TRBV3-1/TRBV3-2 CASSQAEAEVCQPQHF TGTGCCAGCAGCCAAGCCGAGGCTGAGGTATGTCAGCCCCAGCATTTT
14 few TRBJ2-1 TRBD1 TRBV5-1 CASSPGQEYNEQFF TGCGCCAGCAGCCCGGGACAGGAATACAATGAGCAGTTCTTC
14 NA TRBJ2-5 NA TRBV9 CASSVEGLQETQYF TGTGCCAGCAGCGTAGAGGGACTCCAGGAGACCCAGTACTTC
16 NA TRBJ1-1 NA TRBV5-1 CASSPREGGLGTEAFF TGCGCCAGCAGCCCTAGGGAGGGGGGCTTGGGCACTGAAGCTTTCTTT
15 NA TRBJ1-2 NA TRBV6-5 CASTHGRVAGYGYTF TGTGCCAGCACTCACGGACGGGTAGCGGGCTATGGCTACACCTTC
14 NA TRBJ2-5 TRBD1 TRBV10-3 CAISGGTAQETQYF TGTGCCATCAGTGGAGGGACAGCGCAAGAGACCCAGTACTTC
13 few TRBJ1-2 TRBD1 TRBV28 CASSFGDSYGYTF TGTGCCAGCAGTTTCGGGGACAGCTATGGCTACACCTTC
13 NA TRBJ1-1 NA TRBV28 CASSFIPIGEAFF TGTGCCAGCAGTTTTATCCCAATCGGTGAAGCTTTCTTT
14 NA TRBJ2-2 NA TRBV18 CASSPLAGHGELFF TGTGCCAGCTCACCCCTGGCGGGGCACGGGGAGCTGTTTTTT
15 NA TRBJ2-5 TRBD1 TRBV9 CASSTTQGGRETQYF TGTGCCAGCAGCACCACCCAAGGGGGCAGGGAGACCCAGTACTTC
18 NA TRBJ1-5 TRBD1 TRBV18 CASSSGDRPEYSNQPQHF TGTGCCAGCTCATCAGGGGACAGGCCCGAATATAGCAATCAGCCCCAGCATTTT
12 NA TRBJ2-5 NA TRBV2 CASFRREETQYF TGTGCCAGCTTTAGGAGAGAAGAGACCCAGTACTTC
13 NA TRBJ1-2 TRBD1 TRBV12-5 CASAPGGMYGYTF TGTGCTAGTGCTCCAGGGGGCATGTATGGCTACACCTTC
17 NA TRBJ1-2 TRBD1 TRBV9 CASSQSFSGQGSYGYTF TGTGCCAGCAGCCAAAGCTTCTCGGGACAGGGGTCCTATGGCTACACCTTC